Listed here are 3 T cell receptor beta chains from one sample, sequenced in a study of shared clonotypes between healthy human individuals. Measured with immunoSEQ multiplex PCR; TCRdb has only the in-frame clones, and not every one. The sample records 2 million to 2.5 million clones, approximately 94% being singletons. Sequenced: naive CD4+ T cells sorted from blood. Subset indicated: CD45RA+ positively selected. The source of these receptors is a man younger than 35 in good health.

The chain links TRBV6-1 to TRBJ1-2; TRBD1 matches 7 bases. The CDR3 spans 15 residues. Trimming took 1 base from V and 4 from J; bases not matched to a gene: 6. Germline V CDR1 and CDR2: MNHNS, SASEGT. In nucleotides, the CDR3 is TGTGCCAGCAGTGAAGTCGGCGCAGGGGGCTATGGCTACACCTTC. Its protein is CASSEVGAGGYGYTF.

In DNA, the CDR3 is TGTGCCACCAGCAGTTGGGCAGGAGCTAGACTGAACACTGAAGCTTTCTTT. This gives the protein CATSSWAGARLNTEAFF. The V call is TRBV15, the J call TRBJ1-1; D remains unclear. With 3 bases removed from V and 0 bases from J, the gap between germline ends came to 17 bases. The CDR3 is 17 residues long. The V gene's germline CDR1 is LNHNV and CDR2 YYDKDF (reference sequence).

The chain uses TRBV29-1 and TRBJ1-1, with D tentatively TRBD1 (5 bases). Trimming removed 1 base from V and 8 bases from J, with 11 bases in between. This CDR3 has 12 residues. CDR1 SQVTM and CDR2 ANQGSEA come from the germline V gene. CDR3 region: CSVEGTGGEAFF. The CDR3 nucleotides are TGCAGCGTTGAAGGTACTGGGGGGGAAGCTTTCTTT.